This TCR beta chain was retrieved from a study of T cell responses to AZD1222 COVID-19 vaccine. Regarding the study as a whole: Possibly, clonal diversity was underestimated; donors were largely white British and included more females. The reported proportion of spike-specific TCRs targeting unmutated variant regions was nearly half. Only six or seven AZD1222 recipients tested seropositive at baseline.

To note about this clone: The antigen remains undetermined.

The CDR3 loop spans 16 amino acids. The V segment lost 4 bases and the J segment 4 bases; nucleotides outside the gene matches: 10. CDR1 is LGHDT and CDR2 is YNNKEL in the germline V gene (reference sequence). Repertoires were generated with immunoSEQ multiplex PCR, while TCRdb's copy carries only in-frame clones and drops some. The table shows 140,000 to 150,000 clones, with about 90% occurring only once. The gene calls are TRBV3-1 (or the pseudogene TRBV3-2) and TRBJ2-7; TRBD2 aligns across 10 bases. Sequencing used peripheral blood, obtained 28 days after the second AZD1222 dose. This receptor was obtained from an adult who received the AZD1222 COVID-19 vaccine. The CDR3 DNA reads TGTGCCAGCAGCCCCGCCCCGGGACTAGCGTTTTACGAGCAGTACTTC. Its translation: CASSPAPGLAFYEQYF.